This note documents a single T cell receptor beta chain sequence. Antigen unknown. This specimen comes from a study of graft-versus-host responses after intestinal transplantation. V was shortened by 6 bases and J by 0 bases, with 12 bases between the two germline ends. In germline, CDR1 is MNHNS, CDR2 SASEGT. The CDR3 has 16 residues. The data were produced by immunoSEQ multiplex PCR, yet TCRdb's version contains in-frame clones alone and is incomplete. The sample gives about 82,000 clones, less than 95% of which show up once; under 0.4% is in the top ten. V gene TRBV6-1 combines with J gene TRBJ1-6; D is undetermined. The receptor's source is a human donor who was the organ donor for an intestinal transplant. Sequences were derived from unstimulated CD4+ T cells sorted from spleen or lymph node cells, sampled before transplant. The CDR3: CASRELRSSYNSPLHF. The CDR3 nucleotides are TGTGCCAGCAGGGAACTAAGGAGCTCCTATAATTCACCCCTCCACTTT.